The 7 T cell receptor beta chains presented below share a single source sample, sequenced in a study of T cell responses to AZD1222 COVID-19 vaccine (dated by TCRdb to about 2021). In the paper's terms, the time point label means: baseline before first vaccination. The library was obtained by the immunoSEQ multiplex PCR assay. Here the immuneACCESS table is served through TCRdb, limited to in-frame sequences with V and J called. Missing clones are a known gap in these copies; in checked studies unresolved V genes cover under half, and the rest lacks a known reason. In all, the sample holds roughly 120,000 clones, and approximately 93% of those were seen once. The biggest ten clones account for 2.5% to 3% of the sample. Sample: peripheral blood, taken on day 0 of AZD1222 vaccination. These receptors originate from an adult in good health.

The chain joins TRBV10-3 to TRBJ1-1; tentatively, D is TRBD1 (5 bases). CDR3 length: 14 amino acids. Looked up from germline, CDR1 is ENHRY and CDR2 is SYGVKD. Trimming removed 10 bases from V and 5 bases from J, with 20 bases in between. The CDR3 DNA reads TGTGCCACCCAAAATCTGGGGGGGAGGACTGAAGCTTTCTTT. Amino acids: CATQNLGGRTEAFF.

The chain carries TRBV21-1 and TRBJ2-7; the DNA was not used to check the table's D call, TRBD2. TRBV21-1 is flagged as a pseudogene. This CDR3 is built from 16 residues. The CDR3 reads CASSNAEKRDYYEQYF. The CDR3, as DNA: TGTGCCAGCAGCAACGCAGAGAAGCGGGACTACTACGAGCAGTACTTC.

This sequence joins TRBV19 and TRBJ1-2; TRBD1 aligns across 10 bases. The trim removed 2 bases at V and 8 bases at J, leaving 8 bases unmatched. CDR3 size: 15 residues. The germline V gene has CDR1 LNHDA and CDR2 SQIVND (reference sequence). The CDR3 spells CASSILPGQGGGYTF. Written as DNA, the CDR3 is TGTGCCAGTAGTATATTGCCCGGACAGGGGGGCGGCTACACCTTC.

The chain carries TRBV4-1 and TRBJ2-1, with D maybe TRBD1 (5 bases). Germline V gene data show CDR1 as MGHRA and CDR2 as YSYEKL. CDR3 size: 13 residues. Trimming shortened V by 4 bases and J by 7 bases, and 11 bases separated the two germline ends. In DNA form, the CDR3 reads TGCGCCAGCAGCCGGCGACCAGGGAATGAGCAGTTCTTC. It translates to CASSRRPGNEQFF.

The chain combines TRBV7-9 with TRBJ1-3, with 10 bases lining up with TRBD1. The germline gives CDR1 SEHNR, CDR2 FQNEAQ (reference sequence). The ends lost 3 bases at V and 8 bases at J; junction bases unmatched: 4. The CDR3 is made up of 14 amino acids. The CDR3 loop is CASSLGTGEDTIYF. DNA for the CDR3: TGTGCCAGCAGCTTGGGGACAGGGGAGGACACCATATATTTT.

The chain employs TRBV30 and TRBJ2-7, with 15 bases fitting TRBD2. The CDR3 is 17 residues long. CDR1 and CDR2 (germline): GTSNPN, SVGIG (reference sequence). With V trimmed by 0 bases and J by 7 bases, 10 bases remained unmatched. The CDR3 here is CAWSVWGLAGGLREQYF. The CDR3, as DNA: TGTGCCTGGAGTGTATGGGGACTAGCGGGAGGACTCAGGGAGCAGTACTTC.

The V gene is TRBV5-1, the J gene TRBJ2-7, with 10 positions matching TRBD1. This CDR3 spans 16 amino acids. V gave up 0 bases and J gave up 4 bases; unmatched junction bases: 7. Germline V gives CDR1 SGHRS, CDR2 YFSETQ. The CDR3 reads CASSLVPGTGEYEQYF. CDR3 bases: TGCGCCAGCAGCTTGGTCCCCGGGACAGGGGAATACGAGCAGTACTTC.